The rows below give T cell receptor beta chains drawn from one sample of a study of blood T cell repertoires in COVID-19. Method: immunoSEQ multiplex PCR; TCRdb's copy keeps in-frame clones and lacks some. The sample holds 250,000 or so clones, about 87% seen once. The sample taken for sequencing was peripheral blood. The receptors come from a young woman with COVID-19, enrolled during active disease. Both conserved end residues are part of each CDR3. The D gene is left open where the match is weak. Only some rows state a clone size, as once, few, many or a class for expanded clones.

abundance: -; v_gene: TRBV20-1; j_gene: TRBJ2-1; d_gene: -; CDR3aa: CSASRGNEQFF; CDR3nt: TGCAGTGCTAGTAGGGGAAATGAGCAGTTCTTC
abundance: -; v_gene: TRBV6-2/TRBV6-3; j_gene: TRBJ1-2; d_gene: -; CDR3aa: CASSYTTGQNPYGYTF; CDR3nt: TGTGCCAGCAGTTACACCACCGGACAGAATCCCTATGGCTACACCTTC
abundance: once; v_gene: TRBV5-1; j_gene: TRBJ1-5; d_gene: -; CDR3aa: CASSLGWEGSNQPQHF; CDR3nt: TGCGCCAGCAGCTTGGGATGGGAGGGTAGCAATCAGCCCCAGCATTTT
abundance: -; v_gene: TRBV4-3; j_gene: TRBJ1-2; d_gene: -; CDR3aa: CASSQDRQGGNYGYTF; CDR3nt: TGCGCCAGCAGCCAAGATCGGCAGGGTGGTAACTATGGCTACACCTTC
abundance: -; v_gene: TRBV12-3/TRBV12-4; j_gene: TRBJ1-1; d_gene: -; CDR3aa: CASSLVVNTEAFF; CDR3nt: TGTGCCAGCAGTTTAGTAGTGAACACTGAAGCTTTCTTT
abundance: -; v_gene: TRBV28; j_gene: TRBJ2-7; d_gene: TRBD1; CDR3aa: CASSPLQGSWEQYF; CDR3nt: TGTGCCAGCAGTCCCCTACAGGGGTCCTGGGAGCAGTACTTC
abundance: -; v_gene: TRBV20-1; j_gene: TRBJ2-2; d_gene: -; CDR3aa: CSASGPLAVTGELFF; CDR3nt: TGCAGTGCTAGTGGGCCGCTAGCAGTCACCGGGGAGCTGTTTTTT
abundance: few; v_gene: TRBV18; j_gene: TRBJ2-2; d_gene: TRBD2; CDR3aa: CASSMGGIHTGELFF; CDR3nt: TGTGCCAGCTCAATGGGAGGGATACACACCGGGGAGCTGTTTTTT
abundance: -; v_gene: TRBV5-4; j_gene: TRBJ2-3; d_gene: TRBD2; CDR3aa: CASSGSRGGGDTQYF; CDR3nt: TGTGCCAGCAGCGGATCCCGGGGGGGCGGAGATACGCAGTATTTT
abundance: -; v_gene: TRBV3-1/TRBV3-2; j_gene: TRBJ1-2; d_gene: -; CDR3aa: CASSQGSARNYGYTF; CDR3nt: TGTGCCAGCAGCCAAGGGAGCGCCAGAAACTATGGCTACACCTTC
abundance: -; v_gene: TRBV6-2/TRBV6-3; j_gene: TRBJ2-1; d_gene: TRBD2; CDR3aa: CASSYQRGGPHNEQFF; CDR3nt: TGTGCCAGCAGTTACCAGCGGGGGGGCCCTCACAATGAGCAGTTCTTC
abundance: -; v_gene: TRBV7-9; j_gene: TRBJ2-2; d_gene: TRBD2; CDR3aa: CASSLDLAANTGELFF; CDR3nt: TGTGCCAGCAGCTTGGATCTAGCGGCGAACACCGGGGAGCTGTTTTTT
abundance: once; v_gene: TRBV19; j_gene: TRBJ2-6; d_gene: TRBD1; CDR3aa: CASSIERQGAGANVLTF; CDR3nt: TGTGCCAGTAGTATAGAGAGACAGGGGGCTGGGGCCAACGTCCTGACTTTC
abundance: -; v_gene: TRBV5-4; j_gene: TRBJ2-2; d_gene: TRBD1; CDR3aa: CASSQGQATMNTGELFF; CDR3nt: TGTGCCAGCAGCCAGGGACAGGCAACCATGAACACCGGGGAGCTGTTTTTT
abundance: -; v_gene: TRBV7-6; j_gene: TRBJ1-2; d_gene: TRBD1; CDR3aa: CASSPGDRGRGYTF; CDR3nt: TGTGCCAGCAGCCCAGGGGACAGGGGGCGCGGCTACACCTTC
abundance: few; v_gene: TRBV18; j_gene: TRBJ1-1; d_gene: -; CDR3aa: CASSQSGGSEAFF; CDR3nt: TGTGCCAGCTCGCAGTCCGGAGGGTCCGAAGCTTTCTTT
abundance: -; v_gene: TRBV10-3; j_gene: TRBJ2-1; d_gene: TRBD2; CDR3aa: CAITGTSGGRSSYNEQFF; CDR3nt: TGTGCCATCACTGGGACTAGCGGGGGGCGTAGCTCCTACAATGAGCAGTTCTTC
abundance: few; v_gene: TRBV15; j_gene: TRBJ1-1; d_gene: -; CDR3aa: CATSRAPGRGRVTEAFF; CDR3nt: TGTGCCACCAGCAGAGCTCCTGGGCGGGGGAGGGTTACTGAAGCTTTCTTT
abundance: -; v_gene: TRBV6-2/TRBV6-3; j_gene: TRBJ2-7; d_gene: TRBD2; CDR3aa: CASSWWGDRGDYEQYF; CDR3nt: TGTGCCAGCAGTTGGTGGGGCGACCGGGGGGACTACGAGCAGTACTTC
abundance: few; v_gene: TRBV27; j_gene: TRBJ1-6; d_gene: TRBD1; CDR3aa: CASKKGTAYNSPLHF; CDR3nt: TGTGCCAGCAAAAAAGGGACAGCTTATAATTCACCCCTCCACTTT
abundance: -; v_gene: TRBV29-1; j_gene: TRBJ2-7; d_gene: TRBD1; CDR3aa: CSVEAAGGYEQYF; CDR3nt: TGCAGCGTTGAAGCCGCAGGGGGCTACGAGCAGTACTTC
abundance: -; v_gene: TRBV29-1; j_gene: TRBJ2-1; d_gene: TRBD2; CDR3aa: CSVSSGSSYNEQFF; CDR3nt: TGCAGCGTCTCAAGCGGGAGCTCCTACAATGAGCAGTTCTTC
abundance: -; v_gene: TRBV2; j_gene: TRBJ2-1; d_gene: -; CDR3aa: CASSEIQGGVGEQFF; CDR3nt: TGTGCCAGCAGTGAAATACAGGGTGGGGTGGGTGAGCAGTTCTTC
abundance: -; v_gene: TRBV3-1/TRBV3-2; j_gene: TRBJ2-1; d_gene: -; CDR3aa: CASSQDSENPPGYNEQFF; CDR3nt: TGTGCCAGCAGCCAAGATTCCGAGAATCCCCCGGGGTACAATGAGCAGTTCTTC
abundance: -; v_gene: TRBV10-3; j_gene: TRBJ1-3; d_gene: -; CDR3aa: CAMVDSSSSGNTIYF; CDR3nt: TGTGCCATGGTGGACAGTTCGAGCTCTGGAAACACCATATATTTT
abundance: -; v_gene: TRBV13; j_gene: TRBJ2-2; d_gene: TRBD2; CDR3aa: CASRERESTGELFF; CDR3nt: TGTGCCAGCAGGGAGCGGGAGTCCACCGGGGAGCTGTTTTTT
abundance: -; v_gene: TRBV5-1; j_gene: TRBJ2-5; d_gene: TRBD2; CDR3aa: CASTLAGAQETQYF; CDR3nt: TGCGCCAGCACCCTAGCGGGGGCACAAGAGACCCAGTACTTC
abundance: -; v_gene: TRBV18; j_gene: TRBJ1-2; d_gene: TRBD1; CDR3aa: CASSADRESGSGYTF; CDR3nt: TGTGCCAGCTCAGCCGACAGGGAGTCGGGATCTGGCTACACCTTC
abundance: -; v_gene: TRBV2; j_gene: TRBJ2-7; d_gene: TRBD2; CDR3aa: CASRMGGASYEQYF; CDR3nt: TGTGCCAGCAGAATGGGAGGGGCTTCCTACGAGCAGTACTTC
abundance: -; v_gene: TRBV18; j_gene: TRBJ1-2; d_gene: -; CDR3aa: CASSPRSDSAYGYTF; CDR3nt: TGTGCCAGCTCACCACGTTCGGACAGTGCCTATGGCTACACCTTC
abundance: -; v_gene: TRBV6-5; j_gene: TRBJ2-2; d_gene: -; CDR3aa: CASSPRDTNTGELFF; CDR3nt: TGTGCCAGCAGTCCCCGGGACACGAACACCGGGGAGCTGTTTTTT
abundance: -; v_gene: TRBV28; j_gene: TRBJ1-6; d_gene: TRBD1; CDR3aa: CASSLPQGPNSPLHF; CDR3nt: TGTGCCAGCAGTCTCCCACAGGGGCCAAATTCACCCCTCCACTTT
abundance: once; v_gene: TRBV11-2; j_gene: TRBJ2-1; d_gene: TRBD2; CDR3aa: CASSRLAGGIKGYNEQFF; CDR3nt: TGTGCCAGCAGCAGACTAGCGGGAGGGATTAAAGGCTACAATGAGCAGTTCTTC
abundance: -; v_gene: TRBV4-1; j_gene: TRBJ1-1; d_gene: TRBD1; CDR3aa: CASSQPGQGEAFF; CDR3nt: TGCGCCAGCAGCCAACCGGGACAGGGTGAAGCTTTCTTT
abundance: -; v_gene: TRBV27; j_gene: TRBJ1-4; d_gene: -; CDR3aa: CASSLFGAAPLNEKLFF; CDR3nt: TGTGCCAGCAGTTTATTTGGGGCAGCACCCCTTAATGAAAAACTGTTTTTT
abundance: once; v_gene: TRBV7-2; j_gene: TRBJ2-5; d_gene: -; CDR3aa: CAGAPRRQETQYF; CDR3nt: TGTGCCGGGGCCCCCCGGCGGCAAGAGACCCAGTACTTC
abundance: few; v_gene: TRBV7-2; j_gene: TRBJ2-7; d_gene: -; CDR3aa: CASSLNPGTPYEQYF; CDR3nt: TGTGCCAGCAGCTTAAACCCCGGGACACCATACGAGCAGTACTTC
abundance: -; v_gene: TRBV7-2; j_gene: TRBJ2-1; d_gene: TRBD2; CDR3aa: CASSPSGGNEQFF; CDR3nt: TGTGCCAGCAGTCCTAGCGGGGGGAATGAGCAGTTCTTC
abundance: -; v_gene: TRBV2; j_gene: TRBJ2-2; d_gene: TRBD1; CDR3aa: CATETGGYNTGELFF; CDR3nt: TGTGCCACCGAGACAGGGGGTTATAACACCGGGGAGCTGTTTTTT
abundance: -; v_gene: TRBV6-2/TRBV6-3; j_gene: TRBJ1-1; d_gene: TRBD1; CDR3aa: CASSQWDSYEAFF; CDR3nt: TGTGCCAGCAGCCAATGGGACAGCTATGAAGCTTTCTTT
abundance: -; v_gene: TRBV5-1; j_gene: TRBJ2-3; d_gene: TRBD1; CDR3aa: CASSWGTGTDDTQYF; CDR3nt: TGCGCCAGCAGCTGGGGAACCGGGACAGACGATACGCAGTATTTT
abundance: few; v_gene: TRBV6-5; j_gene: TRBJ1-1; d_gene: -; CDR3aa: CASSYRPGMRNTEAFF; CDR3nt: TGTGCCAGCAGTTACCGGCCGGGGATGAGGAACACTGAAGCTTTCTTT
abundance: -; v_gene: TRBV24-1; j_gene: TRBJ2-1; d_gene: TRBD1; CDR3aa: CATSDDGTGLYNEQFF; CDR3nt: TGTGCCACCAGTGATGACGGGACAGGGCTTTACAATGAGCAGTTCTTC
abundance: -; v_gene: TRBV7-9; j_gene: TRBJ1-2; d_gene: TRBD1; CDR3aa: CASSLHVTGTGTYGYTF; CDR3nt: TGTGCCAGCAGCCTCCACGTCACCGGGACAGGGACCTATGGCTACACCTTC
abundance: -; v_gene: TRBV11-2; j_gene: TRBJ2-1; d_gene: TRBD2; CDR3aa: CASSRSGGGVAAEQFF; CDR3nt: TGTGCCAGCAGCCGGAGCGGGGGGGGCGTTGCGGCTGAGCAGTTCTTC
abundance: -; v_gene: TRBV7-6; j_gene: TRBJ2-1; d_gene: TRBD1; CDR3aa: CASSPTGQGDNEQFF; CDR3nt: TGTGCCAGCAGCCCCACCGGACAGGGAGACAATGAGCAGTTCTTC
abundance: -; v_gene: TRBV6-2/TRBV6-3; j_gene: TRBJ2-3; d_gene: TRBD2; CDR3aa: CASSYFSGGDTQYF; CDR3nt: TGTGCCAGCAGTTACTTTAGCGGGGGAGATACGCAGTATTTT
abundance: once; v_gene: TRBV11-2; j_gene: TRBJ2-4; d_gene: -; CDR3aa: CASSPWSTGLRIQYF; CDR3nt: TGTGCCAGCAGCCCGTGGTCGACGGGGTTGCGCATTCAGTACTTC
abundance: -; v_gene: TRBV5-1; j_gene: TRBJ2-7; d_gene: -; CDR3aa: CASSLAIRGSNEQYF; CDR3nt: TGCGCCAGCAGCTTGGCGATTCGGGGTTCTAACGAGCAGTACTTC
abundance: -; v_gene: TRBV19; j_gene: TRBJ2-1; d_gene: TRBD1; CDR3aa: CASSIRTGSEQFF; CDR3nt: TGTGCCAGTAGTATCCGGACAGGCAGTGAGCAGTTCTTC
abundance: -; v_gene: TRBV11-3; j_gene: TRBJ2-1; d_gene: TRBD2; CDR3aa: CASSLGWTSSYYNEQFF; CDR3nt: TGTGCCAGCAGCTTAGGTTGGACTAGCAGCTACTACAATGAGCAGTTCTTC